The 5 T cell receptor beta chains listed next were all sequenced from one sample in a study of cytomegalovirus exposure and HLA in healthy donors. Primers for the PCR totalled 60 Vbeta and 13 Jbeta. This table comes from immunoSEQ multiplex PCR, and its TCRdb copy is limited to in-frame clones, with some not included. The data show about 89,000 clones, about 85% seen once. Material: PBMCs. These receptors were obtained from a female donor in good health and CMV-seropositive.

The V gene is TRBV4-1, the J gene TRBJ1-5; 7 bases match TRBD1. The germline V gene encodes CDR1 MGHRA and CDR2 YSYEKL. V lost 1 base, J lost 4 bases, and 7 bases stayed unmatched. This CDR3 has 16 amino acids. CDR3 nucleotide sequence: TGCGCCAGCAGCCAAGCTACCGGGACAGTTAATCAGCCCCAGCATTTT. This gives the protein CASSQATGTVNQPQHF.

This chain links TRBV5-1 with TRBJ1-1; possibly TRBD1 for D (5 bases). CDR1 is SGHRS and CDR2 is YFSETQ in the germline V gene. Trimming took 4 bases from V and 4 from J, leaving 17 bases between them. The CDR3 consists of 15 residues. The CDR3 sequence: CASSPGESGVTEAFF. CDR3 DNA: TGCGCCAGCAGCCCCGGGGAATCGGGGGTCACTGAAGCTTTCTTT.

The chain uses TRBV10-3 and TRBJ1-5; 9 bases map to TRBD1. The CDR3 covers 14 residues. Germline lookup yields CDR1 ENHRY and CDR2 SYGVKD. The J segment lost 7 bases and the V segment lost 4 bases, leaving 5 bases of the junction unmatched. CDR3: CAISAGQGPQPQHF. Written as DNA, the CDR3 is TGTGCCATCAGTGCCGGACAGGGGCCCCAGCCCCAGCATTTT.

The V gene is TRBV28, the J gene TRBJ2-7; TRBD2 aligns across 12 bases. J gave up 7 bases and V 2 bases, and 6 bases lay outside the gene matches. The CDR3 loop spans 15 amino acids. CDR1 is MDHEN, CDR2 SYDVKM, per germline. The CDR3 sequence: CASSLGLAGGREQYF. DNA for the CDR3: TGTGCCAGCAGTTTAGGGCTAGCGGGAGGGCGTGAGCAGTACTTC.

This chain joins TRBV4-1 and TRBJ2-3; 11 bases are a match to TRBD2. The CDR3 runs to 22 residues. Germline CDR1 and CDR2: MGHRA and YSYEKL. Unmatched junction bases numbered 19, after V lost 0 bases and J lost 2 bases. CDR3 protein: CASSQERSWASGGRRITDTQYF. DNA of the CDR3: TGCGCCAGCAGCCAAGAGCGATCGTGGGCTAGCGGGGGGCGAAGGATCACAGATACGCAGTATTTT.